Reported below is one TCR beta chain. Its antigen remains unidentified. Generated by immunoSEQ multiplex PCR, the TCRdb table keeps only in-frame clones and is missing some. The sample shows fewer than 90,000 clones, around 85% of them seen only once. The data were taken from a study of early stage breast cancer tumors. Study-level results: Enriched TCRB sequences shared across patients were mostly commonly generated sequences.

The sequence was collected from a person in their sixties or seventies with breast cancer. The sequencing sample was made of blood.

CDR3 coding DNA: TGCGCCAGCAGCTCCCGGACGGGAGGGAACACCGGGGAGCTGTTTTTT. Translating gives CASSSRTGGNTGELFF. This chain links TRBV4-1 with TRBJ2-2; 7 bases are a match to TRBD2. Germline values: CDR1 MGHRA, CDR2 YSYEKL. The CDR3 is 16 amino acids. V shed 5 bases, J shed 1 base, and the junction held 7 bases outside the gene matches.